This TCR beta chain was sequenced in a study of T-cell reconstitution after alpha-beta-depleted transplantation in children. TCRbeta library preparation incorporated unique molecular identifiers. TCRdb processed the PCR reads anew with MiXCR; each CDR3 protein has one entry. The data hold approximately 89,000 distinct CDR3 sequences, with 15% to 17% observed a single time. The V and J ends lost 3 bases and 4 bases respectively, with 16 bases between them. This CDR3 contains 15 residues. Germline V gene lookup returns CDR1 SGHRS and CDR2 YFSETQ. This clonotype has at least ten counts. The clonotype originates from a male patient between 2 and 10 years old who had a stem cell transplant for acute lymphoblastic leukemia, so the T cells may come from the graft donor. This chain connects TRBV5-1 to TRBJ1-2; a possible D gene is TRBD1 (6 bases). Specimen: PBMCs, mostly from graft donor cells, collected 180 days after TCRalphabeta/CD19-depleted stem cell transplant. The CDR3 region is CASSSLGQNFYGYTF. CDR3 in DNA: TGCGCCAGCAGCTCGCTTGGACAGAACTTCTATGGCTACACCTTC.